The clone carrying this TCR beta chain was recorded a few times. The antigen remains undetermined. Germline V gives CDR1 SGHTS, CDR2 YDEGEE. This CDR3 region has 16 residues. The trim removed 0 bases at V and 8 bases at J, leaving 10 bases unmatched. This sample stems from a study of T-cell reconstitution after alpha-beta-depleted transplantation in children. Study findings and constraints: T-cell counts and diversity at one year following transplant were attributed mainly to newly produced T cells. Some patients' high day-60 TCRbeta diversity was attributed to recipient cells surviving conditioning. At around two months after transplant, the alpha-beta T cells were reportedly derived from several hundred expanded clones that came from non-depleted graft cells.

The authors prepared the TCRbeta library with unique molecular identifiers. MiXCR, applied by TCRdb to the PCR reads, yields one record per CDR3 protein. The table lists 200,000 to 250,000 distinct CDR3 sequences, approximately 8.4% of them singletons. The chain couples TRBV5-8 to TRBJ1-4; 7 bases fit TRBD1. This clonotype originated in a male patient under 10 years old who had a stem cell transplant for acute myeloid leukemia, so the T cells may come from the graft donor. Sequencing was performed on PBMCs, mostly from graft donor cells, taken 360 days after TCRalphabeta/CD19-depleted stem cell transplant. CDR3 loop: CASSLGADRAEEKLFF. CDR3 DNA: TGTGCCAGCAGCTTGGGGGCCGACAGGGCAGAGGAAAAACTGTTTTTT.